This T cell receptor (beta chain) was sequenced during a study of blood T cell repertoires in COVID-19. Assay: immunoSEQ multiplex PCR; the TCRdb copy retains only in-frame clones and omits some. This table has some 200,000 clones, 70% to 90% appearing once. The CDR3 has 14 amino acids. Trimming pared 2 bases from V and 0 bases from J, leaving 5 bases between. Germline V gene data show CDR1 as KGHSH and CDR2 as LQKENI. Material: peripheral blood. The receptor's source is a man aged 35 to 55 with active or convalescent COVID-19. The chain links TRBV18 to TRBJ1-3; D remains unclear. The CDR3 is CASSPASSGNTIYF. The CDR3 DNA follows: TGTGCCAGCTCACCAGCCAGCTCTGGAAACACCATATATTTT.